The present entry profiles one T cell receptor (beta chain) with its context. Its antigen is as yet unknown. Quantitative 5'-RACE with molecular barcodes generated TCR beta libraries. In TCRdb, the 5' RACE reads were re-called with MiXCR into one record per CDR3 protein. The profile shows 150,000 to 200,000 distinct CDR3 sequences, 15% to 20% of them singletons. This record comes from a study of CD8 T cells in ankylosing spondylitis. Study-wide results and limits: In the blood and synovial fluid of reactive arthritis, some motif variants had been previously reported.

Trimming took 0 bases from V and 2 from J, leaving 11 bases between them. CDR1 and CDR2 from the germline V gene are LGHNA and YNFKEQ. The length of the CDR3 is 15 residues. The V and J genes are TRBV4-2 and TRBJ2-7; D might be TRBD2 (5 bases). The sequence was obtained from a male donor with ankylosing spondylitis or in good health (not recorded which). The sample taken for sequencing was blood, either unsorted or a sorted T cell fraction (not recorded which). CDR3 nucleotides: TGTGCCAGCAGCCAAGAAGAGGGTGGGCCCTACGAGCAGTACTTC. Amino acids: CASSQEEGGPYEQYF.